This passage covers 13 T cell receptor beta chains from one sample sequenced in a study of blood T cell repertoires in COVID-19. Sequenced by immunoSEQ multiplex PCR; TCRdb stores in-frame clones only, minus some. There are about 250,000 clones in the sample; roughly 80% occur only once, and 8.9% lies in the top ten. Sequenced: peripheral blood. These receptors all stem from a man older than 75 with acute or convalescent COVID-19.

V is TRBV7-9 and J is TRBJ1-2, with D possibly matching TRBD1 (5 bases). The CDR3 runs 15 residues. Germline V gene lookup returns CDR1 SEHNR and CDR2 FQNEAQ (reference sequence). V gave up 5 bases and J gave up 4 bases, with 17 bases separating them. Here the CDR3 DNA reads TGTGCCAGCAGCCTACGACGGACACAGCCCTATGGCTACACCTTC. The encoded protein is CASSLRRTQPYGYTF.

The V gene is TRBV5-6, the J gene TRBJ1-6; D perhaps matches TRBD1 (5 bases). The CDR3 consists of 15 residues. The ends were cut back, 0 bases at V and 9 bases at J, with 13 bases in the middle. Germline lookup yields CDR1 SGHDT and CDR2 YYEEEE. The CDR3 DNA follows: TGTGCCAGCAGCTTGGCCCCAGGGATGAGTTCACCCCTCCACTTT. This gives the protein CASSLAPGMSSPLHF.

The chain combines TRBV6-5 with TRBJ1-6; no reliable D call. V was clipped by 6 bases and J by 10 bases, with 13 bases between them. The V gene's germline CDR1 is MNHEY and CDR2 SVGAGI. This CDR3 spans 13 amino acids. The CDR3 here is CASRTGVGSPLHF. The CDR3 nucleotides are TGTGCCAGCAGGACGGGAGTCGGATCACCCCTCCACTTT.

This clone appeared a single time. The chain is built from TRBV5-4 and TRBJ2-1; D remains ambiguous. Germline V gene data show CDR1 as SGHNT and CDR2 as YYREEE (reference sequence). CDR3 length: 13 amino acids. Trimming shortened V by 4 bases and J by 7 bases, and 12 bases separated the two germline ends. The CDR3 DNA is TGTGCCAGCAGCCCGGTTGAGCTGAATGAGCAGTTCTTC. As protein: CASSPVELNEQFF. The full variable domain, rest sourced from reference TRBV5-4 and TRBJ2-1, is ETGVTQSPTHLIKTRGQQVTLRCSSQSGHNTVSWYQQALGQGPQFIFQYYREEENGRGNFPPRFSGLQFPNYSSELNVNALELDDSALYLCASSPVELNEQFFGPGTRLTVL.

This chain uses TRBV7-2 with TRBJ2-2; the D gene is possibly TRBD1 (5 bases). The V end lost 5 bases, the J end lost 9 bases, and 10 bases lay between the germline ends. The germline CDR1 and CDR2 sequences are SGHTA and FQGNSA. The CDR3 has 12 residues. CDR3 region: CASSRQNRELFF. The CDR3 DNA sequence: TGTGCCAGCAGCAGACAGAACAGGGAGCTGTTTTTT.

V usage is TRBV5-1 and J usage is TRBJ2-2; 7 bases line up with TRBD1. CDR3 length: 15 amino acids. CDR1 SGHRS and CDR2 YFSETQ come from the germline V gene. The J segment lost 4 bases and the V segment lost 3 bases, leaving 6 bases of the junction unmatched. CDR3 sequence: CASSSDRVRTGELFF. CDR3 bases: TGCGCCAGCAGCTCTGACAGGGTTCGCACCGGGGAGCTGTTTTTT.

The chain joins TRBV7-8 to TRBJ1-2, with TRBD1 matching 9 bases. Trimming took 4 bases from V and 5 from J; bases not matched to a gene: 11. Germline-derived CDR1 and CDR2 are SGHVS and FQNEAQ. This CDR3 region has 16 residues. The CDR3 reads CASSSRSGTGWYGYTF. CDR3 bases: TGTGCCAGCAGCTCACGATCCGGGACAGGGTGGTATGGCTACACCTTC.

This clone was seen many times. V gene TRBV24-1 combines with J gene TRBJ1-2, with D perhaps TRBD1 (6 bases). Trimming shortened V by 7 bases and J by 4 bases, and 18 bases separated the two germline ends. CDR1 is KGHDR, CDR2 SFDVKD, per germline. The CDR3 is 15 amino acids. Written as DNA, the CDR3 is TGTGCCACCAGATTCACAGGGACCCTATCCTATGGCTACACCTTC. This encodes CATRFTGTLSYGYTF.

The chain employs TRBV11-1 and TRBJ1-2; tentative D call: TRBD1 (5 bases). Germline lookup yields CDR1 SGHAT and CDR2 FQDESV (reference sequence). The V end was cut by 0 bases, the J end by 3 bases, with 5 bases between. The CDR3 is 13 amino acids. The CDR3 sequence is CASSLARDYGYTF. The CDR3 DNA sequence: TGTGCCAGCAGCTTAGCCAGGGACTATGGCTACACCTTC.

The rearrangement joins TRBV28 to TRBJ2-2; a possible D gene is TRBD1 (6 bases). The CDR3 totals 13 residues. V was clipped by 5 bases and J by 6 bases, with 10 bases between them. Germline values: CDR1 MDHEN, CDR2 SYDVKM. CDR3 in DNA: TGTGCCAGCAGTCGCAACAGGGCCGGGGAGCTGTTTTTT. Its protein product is CASSRNRAGELFF.

CDR3 loop: CASSLNPGGNSPLHF. The CDR3 coding sequence is TGTGCCAGCAGTTTAAATCCAGGGGGCAATTCACCCCTCCACTTT. The V call is TRBV27, the J call TRBJ1-6, with 8 bases identical to TRBD1. This CDR3 is 15 amino acids long. The germline V gene encodes CDR1 MNHEY and CDR2 SMNVEV (reference sequence). The V segment lost 2 bases and the J segment 7 bases; nucleotides outside the gene matches: 4.

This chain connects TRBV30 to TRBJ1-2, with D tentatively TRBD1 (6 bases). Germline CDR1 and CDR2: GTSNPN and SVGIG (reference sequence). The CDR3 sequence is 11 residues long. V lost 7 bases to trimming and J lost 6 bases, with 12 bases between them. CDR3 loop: CASGVSNGYTF. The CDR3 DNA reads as TGTGCCTCAGGGGTATCGAATGGCTACACCTTC.

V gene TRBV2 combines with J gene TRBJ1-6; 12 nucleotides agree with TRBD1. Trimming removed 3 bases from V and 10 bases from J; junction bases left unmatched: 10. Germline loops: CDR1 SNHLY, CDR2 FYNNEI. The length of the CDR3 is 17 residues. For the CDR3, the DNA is TGTGCCAGCAGTGATATTTCCGGGACAGGGGGCAGCTCACCCCTCCACTTT. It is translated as CASSDISGTGGSSPLHF.